This T cell receptor beta chain comes out of a study of patients and donors after allogeneic stem cell transplantation (dated by TCRdb to about 2020). The method was RT-PCR. These reads were obtained on a NextSeq 550. Clones were called with MiXCR by TCRdb after fastp trimmed the public reads at Q25, and only in-frame beta chains were retained. When rows share a CDR3 protein, they turn into one entry using the most common DNA and genes. In all, the sample holds more than 850,000 distinct CDR3 sequences, and approximately 19% of those were seen once. Around 6% of the sample is in the top ten clones. The germline V gene (reference sequence) provides CDR1 SEHNR and CDR2 FQNEAQ. At the junction V is shortened by 4 bases and J by 5 bases, with 18 bases in between. Reading from cysteine to phenylalanine, the CDR3 counts 15 amino acids. Just the 45-base CDR3 DNA is kept, in frame starting at base 1. This clonotype has a single count. The clone's antigen remains unknown. The sample holds no much larger clone one base away, and base qualities are not on file. On its own, one read is weak support.

Sequencing was done on a sample of blood, either unsorted or a sorted T cell fraction (not recorded which). In this chain, TRBV7-9 is recombined with TRBJ2-7, with TRBD2 perhaps the D gene, on 6 matching bases. The TCR sequence derives from a human donor who was either an allogeneic HSCT recipient or a stem cell or donor lymphocyte infusion donor (not recorded which). It is not recorded whose cells these are; they may come from a transplant donor. The DNA reads TGTGCCAGCAGCTCCAAAGACGGGAGATCCCACGAGCAGTACTTC. Translated, it reads CASSSKDGRSHEQYF.